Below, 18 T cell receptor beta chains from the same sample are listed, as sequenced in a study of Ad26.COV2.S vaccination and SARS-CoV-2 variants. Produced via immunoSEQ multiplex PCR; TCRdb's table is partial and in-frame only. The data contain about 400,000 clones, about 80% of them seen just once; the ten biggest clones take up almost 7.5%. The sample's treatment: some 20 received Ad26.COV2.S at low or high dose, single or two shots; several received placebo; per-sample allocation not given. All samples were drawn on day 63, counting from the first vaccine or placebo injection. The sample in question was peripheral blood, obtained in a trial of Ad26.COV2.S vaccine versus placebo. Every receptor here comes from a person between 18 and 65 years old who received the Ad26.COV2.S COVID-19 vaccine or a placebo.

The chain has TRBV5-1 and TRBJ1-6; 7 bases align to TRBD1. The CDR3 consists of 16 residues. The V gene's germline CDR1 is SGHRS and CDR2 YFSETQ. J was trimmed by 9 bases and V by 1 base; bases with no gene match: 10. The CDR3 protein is CASSLTLRTGSSPLHF. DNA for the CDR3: TGCGCCAGCAGCTTGACCCTAAGGACAGGCAGTTCACCCCTCCACTTT.

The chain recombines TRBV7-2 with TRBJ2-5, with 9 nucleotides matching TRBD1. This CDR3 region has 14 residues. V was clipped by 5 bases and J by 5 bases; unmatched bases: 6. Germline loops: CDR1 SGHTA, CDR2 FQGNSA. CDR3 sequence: CASSRGTGTETQYF. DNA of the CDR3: TGTGCCAGCAGCCGCGGGACAGGGACGGAGACCCAGTACTTC. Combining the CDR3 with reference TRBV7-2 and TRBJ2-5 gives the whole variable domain GAGVSQSPSNKVTEKGKDVELRCDPISGHTALYWYRQSLGQGLEFLIYFQGNSAPDKSGLPSDRFSAERTGGSVSTLTIQRTQQEDSAVYLCASSRGTGTETQYFGPGTRLLVL.

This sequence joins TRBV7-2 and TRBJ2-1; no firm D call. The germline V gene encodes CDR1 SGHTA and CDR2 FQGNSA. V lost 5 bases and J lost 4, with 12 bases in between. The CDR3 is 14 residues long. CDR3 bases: TGTGCCAGCAGCCCAACCCCTGTATACAATGAGCAGTTCTTC. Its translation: CASSPTPVYNEQFF.

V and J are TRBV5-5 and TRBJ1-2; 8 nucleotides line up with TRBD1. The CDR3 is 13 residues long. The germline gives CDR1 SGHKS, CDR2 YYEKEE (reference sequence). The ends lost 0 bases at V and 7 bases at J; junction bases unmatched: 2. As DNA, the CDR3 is TGTGCCAGCAGCTTGGGGACAGGGTCTGGCTACACCTTC. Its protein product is CASSLGTGSGYTF.

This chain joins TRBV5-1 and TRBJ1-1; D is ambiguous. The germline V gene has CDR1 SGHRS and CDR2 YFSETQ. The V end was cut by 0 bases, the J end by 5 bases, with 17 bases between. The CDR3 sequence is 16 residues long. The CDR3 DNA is TGCGCCAGCAGCTTGGGCGGCGGGAAGTTGTCGACTGAAGCTTTCTTT. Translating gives CASSLGGGKLSTEAFF.

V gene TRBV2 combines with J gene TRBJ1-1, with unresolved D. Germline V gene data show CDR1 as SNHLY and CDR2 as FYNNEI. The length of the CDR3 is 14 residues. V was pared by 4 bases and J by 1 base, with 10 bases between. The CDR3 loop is CASSGQQTNTEAFF. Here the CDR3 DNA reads TGTGCCAGCAGTGGCCAACAGACGAACACTGAAGCTTTCTTT. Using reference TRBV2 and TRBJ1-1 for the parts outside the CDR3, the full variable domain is EPEVTQTPSHQVTQMGQEVILRCVPISNHLYFYWYRQILGQKVEFLVSFYNNEISEKSEIFDDQFSVERPDGSNFTLKIRSTKLEDSAMYFCASSGQQTNTEAFFGQGTRLTVV.

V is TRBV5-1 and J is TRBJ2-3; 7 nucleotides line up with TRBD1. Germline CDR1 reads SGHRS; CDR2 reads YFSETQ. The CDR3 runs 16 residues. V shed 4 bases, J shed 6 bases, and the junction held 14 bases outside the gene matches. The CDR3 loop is CASSNAILPQGDTQYF. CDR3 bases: TGCGCCAGCAGCAATGCCATACTCCCACAGGGGGATACGCAGTATTTT. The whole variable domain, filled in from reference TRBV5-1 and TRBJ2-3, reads KAGVTQTPRYLIKTRGQQVTLSCSPISGHRSVSWYQQTPGQGLQFLFEYFSETQRNKGNFPGRFSGRQFSNSRSEMNVSTLELGDSALYLCASSNAILPQGDTQYFGPGTRLTVL.

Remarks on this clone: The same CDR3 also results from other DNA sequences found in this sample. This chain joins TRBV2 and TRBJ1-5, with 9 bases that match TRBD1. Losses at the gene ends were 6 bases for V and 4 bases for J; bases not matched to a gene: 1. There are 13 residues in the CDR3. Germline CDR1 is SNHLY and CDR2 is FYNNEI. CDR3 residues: CASSGTGNQPQHF. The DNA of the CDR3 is TGTGCCAGCAGCGGGACAGGGAATCAGCCCCAGCATTTT.

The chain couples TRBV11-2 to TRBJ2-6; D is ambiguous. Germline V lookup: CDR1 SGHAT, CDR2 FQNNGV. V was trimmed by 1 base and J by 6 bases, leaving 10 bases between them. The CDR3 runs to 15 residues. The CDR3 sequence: CASSLGGLVANVLTF. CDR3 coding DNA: TGTGCCAGCAGCTTAGGTGGGTTAGTGGCCAACGTCCTGACTTTC.

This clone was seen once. The CDR3 reads CASTGTGVPNEKLFF. The CDR3, as DNA: TGTGCCAGCACCGGGACAGGGGTACCTAATGAAAAACTGTTTTTT. The genes are TRBV2 and TRBJ1-4; 10 bases agree with TRBD1. This CDR3 is 15 amino acids long. The junction had 5 bases not matched to a gene; V was cut back by 7 bases and J by 3 bases. Looked up from germline, CDR1 is SNHLY and CDR2 is FYNNEI. The variable domain in full, completed from reference TRBV2 and TRBJ1-4, reads EPEVTQTPSHQVTQMGQEVILRCVPISNHLYFYWYRQILGQKVEFLVSFYNNEISEKSEIFDDQFSVERPDGSNFTLKIRSTKLEDSAMYFCASTGTGVPNEKLFFGSGTQLSVL.

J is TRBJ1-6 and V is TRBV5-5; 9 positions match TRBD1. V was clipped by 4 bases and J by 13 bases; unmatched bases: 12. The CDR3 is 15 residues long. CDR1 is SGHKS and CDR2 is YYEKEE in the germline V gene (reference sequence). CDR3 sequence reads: CASSVNSGTGFPLHF. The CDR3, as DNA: TGTGCCAGCAGCGTGAACTCCGGGACAGGGTTCCCCCTCCACTTT. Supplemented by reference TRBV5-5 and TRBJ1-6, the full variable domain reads DAGVTQSPTHLIKTRGQQVTLRCSPISGHKSVSWYQQVLGQGPQFIFQYYEKEERGRGNFPDRFSARQFPNYSSELNVNALLLGDSALYLCASSVNSGTGFPLHFGNGTRLTVT.

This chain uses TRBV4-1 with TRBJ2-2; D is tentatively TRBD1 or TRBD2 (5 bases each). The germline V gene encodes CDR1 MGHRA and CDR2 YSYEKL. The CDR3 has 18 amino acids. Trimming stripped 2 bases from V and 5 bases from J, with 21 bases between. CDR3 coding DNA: TGCGCCAGCAGCCAAATTTGGGGGAGCGAGCGTGGGACCGGGGAGCTGTTTTTT. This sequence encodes CASSQIWGSERGTGELFF.

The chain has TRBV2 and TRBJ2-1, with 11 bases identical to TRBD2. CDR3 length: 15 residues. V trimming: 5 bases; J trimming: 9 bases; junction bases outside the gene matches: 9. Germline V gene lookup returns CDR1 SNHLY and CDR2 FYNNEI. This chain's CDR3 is CASSYTSGSISEQFF. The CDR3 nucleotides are TGTGCCAGCAGTTATACTAGCGGGAGTATTTCTGAGCAGTTCTTC.

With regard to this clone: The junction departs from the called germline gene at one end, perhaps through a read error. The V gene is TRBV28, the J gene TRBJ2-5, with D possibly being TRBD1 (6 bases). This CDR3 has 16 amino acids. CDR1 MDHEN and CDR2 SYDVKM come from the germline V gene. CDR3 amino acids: CASRKTGTLLQGTQYF. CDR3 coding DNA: TGTGCCAGCAGGAAGACCGGGACACTCCTGCAAGGGACCCAGTACTTC.

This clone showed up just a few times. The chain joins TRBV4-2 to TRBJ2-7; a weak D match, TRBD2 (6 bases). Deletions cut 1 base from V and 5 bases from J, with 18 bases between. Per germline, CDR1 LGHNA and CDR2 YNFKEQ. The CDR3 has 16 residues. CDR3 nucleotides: TGTGCCAGCAGCCAAGGTTCATCGGGGGAATCACACGAGCAGTACTTC. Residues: CASSQGSSGESHEQYF.

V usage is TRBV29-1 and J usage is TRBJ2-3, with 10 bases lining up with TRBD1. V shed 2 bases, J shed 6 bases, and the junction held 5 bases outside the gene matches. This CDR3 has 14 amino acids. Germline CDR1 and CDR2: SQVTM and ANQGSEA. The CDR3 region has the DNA TGCAGCGTTGAATGGGACAGGGGAATTGATACGCAGTATTTT. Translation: CSVEWDRGIDTQYF.

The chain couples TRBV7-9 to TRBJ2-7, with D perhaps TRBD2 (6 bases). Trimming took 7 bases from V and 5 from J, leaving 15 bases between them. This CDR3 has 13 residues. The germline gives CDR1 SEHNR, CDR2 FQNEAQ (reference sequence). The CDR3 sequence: CASKRGAGHEQYF. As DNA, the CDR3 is TGTGCCAGCAAAAGAGGGGCGGGGCACGAGCAGTACTTC.

DNA for the CDR3: TGTGCCAGTAGCGAGCCGGGACTAGCGTTTTACGAGCAGTACTTC. It yields the protein CASSEPGLAFYEQYF. The chain employs TRBV19 and TRBJ2-7; 10 bases are a match to TRBD2. The germline V gene has CDR1 LNHDA and CDR2 SQIVND (reference sequence). With 6 bases clipped from V and 4 bases from J, the junction kept 9 bases outside the gene matches. CDR3 length: 15 amino acids.